These 3 T cell receptor beta chains originate from one sample sequenced in a study of blood T cell repertoires in COVID-19. Clones were read by immunoSEQ multiplex PCR, and TCRdb kept only the in-frame ones, dropping some. This table holds about 79,000 clones, around 89% found once. Sequenced material: peripheral blood. The origin of the receptors is a man between 65 and 85 years old with active or convalescent COVID-19.

CDR3 loop: CASSYLGGGQPQHF. CDR3 sequence (DNA): TGTGCCAGCAGTTACTTGGGGGGTGGTCAGCCCCAGCATTTT. The chain couples TRBV6-2 or TRBV6-3 to TRBJ1-5, with D perhaps matching TRBD1 (5 bases). V was trimmed by 1 base and J by 6 bases, leaving 10 bases between them. The CDR3 spans 14 residues. Germline values: CDR1 MNHEY, CDR2 SVGEGT.

The chain's CDR3 is CASSPSRGSNQPQHF. The CDR3 DNA reads as TGTGCCAGCAGCCCCAGTCGGGGTAGCAATCAGCCCCAGCATTTT. The genes are TRBV28 and TRBJ1-5; D gene uncertain. This CDR3 region has 15 residues. V was shortened by 6 bases and J by 0 bases, with 12 bases between the two germline ends. The germline V gene has CDR1 MDHEN and CDR2 SYDVKM. The whole variable domain, filled in from reference TRBV28 and TRBJ1-5, reads DVKVTQSSRYLVKRTGEKVFLECVQDMDHENMFWYRQDPGLGLRLIYFSYDVKMKEKGDIPEGYSVSREKKERFSLILESASTNQTSMYLCASSPSRGSNQPQHFGDGTRLSIL.

V usage is TRBV11-2 and J usage is TRBJ2-7, with 9 bases identical to TRBD1. V lost 3 bases to trimming and J lost 3 bases; unmatched junction nucleotides: 3. This CDR3 comprises 14 residues. Per germline, CDR1 SGHAT and CDR2 FQNNGV. The CDR3 DNA follows: TGTGCCAGCAGCTTGGGGACAGGGAACTACGAGCAGTACTTC. Encoded protein: CASSLGTGNYEQYF.